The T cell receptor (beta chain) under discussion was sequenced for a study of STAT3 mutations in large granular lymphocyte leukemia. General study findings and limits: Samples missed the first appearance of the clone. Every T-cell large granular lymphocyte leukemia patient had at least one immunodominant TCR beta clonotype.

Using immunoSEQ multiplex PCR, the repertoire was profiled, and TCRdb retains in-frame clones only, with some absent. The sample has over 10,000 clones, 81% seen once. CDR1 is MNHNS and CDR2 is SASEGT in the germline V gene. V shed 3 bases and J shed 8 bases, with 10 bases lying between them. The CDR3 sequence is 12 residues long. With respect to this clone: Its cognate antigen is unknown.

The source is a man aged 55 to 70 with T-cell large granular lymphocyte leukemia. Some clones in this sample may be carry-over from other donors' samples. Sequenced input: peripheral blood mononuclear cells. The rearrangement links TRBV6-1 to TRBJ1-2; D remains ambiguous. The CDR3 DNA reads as TGTGCCAGCAGTGAGACACCTCCCGGCTACACCTTC. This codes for CASSETPPGYTF.